This T cell receptor beta chain was sequenced during a study of OX40 agonist ivuxolimab in advanced cancers. Profiled with immunoSEQ multiplex PCR; TCRdb holds only in-frame clones, not every one. The data hold about 83,000 clones, with less than 85% observed a single time. CDR3 length: 15 amino acids. V lost 0 bases to trimming and J lost 6 bases; unmatched junction nucleotides: 6. CDR1 and CDR2 (germline): SGHNT, YYREEE (reference sequence). This sequence was found in an adult with an advanced solid tumor such as melanoma, head and neck, liver or kidney cancer. Sequencing was performed on CD4+ or CD8+ T cells sorted from blood, taken in a trial of the OX40 agonist ivuxolimab. This sequence joins TRBV5-4 and TRBJ2-1; 7 bases align to TRBD1. The DNA of the CDR3 is TGTGCCAGCAGCTTGGGGCAGGGGGATTCCAATGAGCAGTTCTTC. Its protein is CASSLGQGDSNEQFF.